This paragraph covers one TCR beta chain sequence. V dropped 6 bases and J dropped 1; count of bases not matched to a gene: 7. Germline lookup yields CDR1 MNHNS and CDR2 SASEGT. The CDR3 sequence is 15 residues long. The assay was immunoSEQ multiplex PCR, and TCRdb's table has in-frame clones only and misses some. The repertoire holds about 48,000 clones, with 80% to 90% as singletons. The sample comes from a study of T cell changes during pregnancy in multiple sclerosis. The sample consisted of CD4+ T cells from peripheral blood mononuclear cells, taken in the second trimester of pregnancy. The source of this sequence is a female donor with multiple sclerosis, enrolled in a pregnancy study. The V gene is TRBV6-1, the J gene TRBJ1-2; 8 nucleotides align to TRBD1. The DNA of the CDR3 is TGTGCCAGCAGAAACAGGGGGACCATTAACTATGGCTACACCTTC. Translation gives CASRNRGTINYGYTF.